The present entry profiles one T cell receptor beta chain with its context. V shed 4 bases and J 2 bases; nucleotides not matched to a gene: 1. The CDR3 contains 14 residues. CDR1 and CDR2 from the germline V gene are SGDLS and YYNGEE. This sample was taken from a study of cytomegalovirus exposure and HLA in healthy donors. The primer mix had 60 Vbeta and 13 Jbeta primers. Method: immunoSEQ multiplex PCR; TCRdb's copy keeps in-frame clones and lacks some. The data show 150,000 to 200,000 clones, roughly four fifths seen once. Sample: PBMCs. The receptor comes from a female donor in good health and CMV-seronegative. The chain uses TRBV9 and TRBJ1-3; 9 bases align to TRBD1. The CDR3 loop reads CASSTGGPGNTIYF. The CDR3 nucleotides read TGTGCCAGCAGCACAGGGGGCCCTGGAAACACCATATATTTT.